This T cell receptor beta chain emerged from a study of beta chain features in type 1 diabetes. On this clone itself: What it binds is unknown.

V lost 0 bases, J lost 7 bases, and 3 bases lay in between. Germline V gives CDR1 SGHTA, CDR2 FQGNSA. This CDR3 has 11 amino acids. Sampling consisted of one heparinised blood draw per donor, averaging approximately 120 mL. Of the isolated RNA, all was reverse transcribed, and so the sequenced material was expressed TCRB transcripts. Profiled with immunoSEQ multiplex PCR; TCRdb holds only in-frame clones, not every one. The sample consists of tens of thousands of clones, around 50% of them appearing once. Points from the study as a whole: Shortening that was moderate but significant affected the TCRB CDR3s of Type 1 diabetes patients in all four CD4+ subsets.

The chain recombines TRBV7-2 with TRBJ1-2; D remains unclear. This clonotype was sampled from a woman aged 40 to 49 with type 1 diabetes. Sequencing was performed on Tregs from blood. CDR3 residues: CASSLAGGYTF. The DNA for the CDR3 is TGTGCCAGCAGCTTAGCCGGTGGCTACACCTTC.